This TCR beta chain is drawn from a study of blood T cells in healthy people across ages. In terms of origin and age, donors were healthy Caucasian individuals from Russia aged about 6 to 90. Primed by a sample-barcoded 5' primer and a J-beta primer mix, a second PCR proceeded for roughly 7 to 11 cycles. TCRdb re-analysed the 5' RACE reads in MiXCR, keeping a single row per CDR3 protein. This sample yields 710,000 or so distinct CDR3 sequences, of which about 20% are seen a single time; 22% belongs to the top ten. The CDR3 covers 14 residues. Germline lookup yields CDR1 SGHTA and CDR2 FQGNSA. Study observations and caveats: Using unsorted PBMCs precluded a conclusive naive versus antigen-experienced comparison. Expanded clonotype shifts may have been confounded, as the donors had an unknown CMV status. Roughly linearly, TCR beta diversity per million T cells fell as age increased.

Regarding this clonotype: Its cognate antigen is unknown.

The TCR was taken from a man in his 70s in good health. The genes are TRBV7-2 and TRBJ2-1, with D possibly TRBD1 on 5 matching bases. The J call may be in error: the DNA end matches TRBJ2-5 better. Sequencing used blood. CDR3 bases: TGTGCCAGCAGCTTGGGGCTGGACGTCGGGACCCAGTACTTC. It is translated as CASSLGLDVGTQYF.